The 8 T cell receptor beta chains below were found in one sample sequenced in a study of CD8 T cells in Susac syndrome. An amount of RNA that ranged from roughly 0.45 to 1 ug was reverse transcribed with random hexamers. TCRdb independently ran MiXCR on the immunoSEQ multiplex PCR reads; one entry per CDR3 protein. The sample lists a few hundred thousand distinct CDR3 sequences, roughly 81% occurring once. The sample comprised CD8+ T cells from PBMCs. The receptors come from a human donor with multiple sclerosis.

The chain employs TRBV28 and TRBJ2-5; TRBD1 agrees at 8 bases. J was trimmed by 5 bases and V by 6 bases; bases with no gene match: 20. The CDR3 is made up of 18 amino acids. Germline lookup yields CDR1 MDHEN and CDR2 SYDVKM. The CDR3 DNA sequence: TGTGCCAGCAGCCGAACGTGGACAGGGTTGGTTCGAGAGGAGACCCAGTACTTC. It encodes CASSRTWTGLVREETQYF.

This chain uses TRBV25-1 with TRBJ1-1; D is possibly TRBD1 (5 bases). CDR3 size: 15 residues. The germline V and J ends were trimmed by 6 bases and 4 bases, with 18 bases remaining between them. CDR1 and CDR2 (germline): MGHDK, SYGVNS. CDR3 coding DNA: TGTGCCAGCAGCGGACATCTATTGGGGCGCACTGAAGCTTTCTTT. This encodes CASSGHLLGRTEAFF.

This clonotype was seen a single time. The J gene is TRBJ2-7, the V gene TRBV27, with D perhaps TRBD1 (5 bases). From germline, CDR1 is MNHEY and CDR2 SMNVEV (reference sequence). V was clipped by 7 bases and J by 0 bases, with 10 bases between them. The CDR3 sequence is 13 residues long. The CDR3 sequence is CASTGQSSYEQYF. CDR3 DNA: TGTGCCAGCACAGGGCAGAGCTCCTACGAGCAGTACTTC.

CDR3 protein: CASSYRVGGQETQYF. The DNA for the CDR3 is TGTGCCAGCAGTTACAGAGTGGGGGGACAAGAGACCCAGTACTTC. The chain has TRBV6-2 or TRBV6-3 and TRBJ2-5; the D gene is possibly TRBD2 (6 bases). The CDR3 is 15 residues long. Germline lookup yields CDR1 MNHEY and CDR2 SVGEGT. The ends were cut back, 2 bases at V and 2 bases at J, with 12 bases in the middle.

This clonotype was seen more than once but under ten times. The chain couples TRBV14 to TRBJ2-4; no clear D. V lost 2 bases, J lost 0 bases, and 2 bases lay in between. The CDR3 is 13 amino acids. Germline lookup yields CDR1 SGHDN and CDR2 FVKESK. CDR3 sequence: CASSQSAKNIQYF. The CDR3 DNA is TGTGCCAGCAGCCAATCAGCCAAAAACATTCAGTACTTC.

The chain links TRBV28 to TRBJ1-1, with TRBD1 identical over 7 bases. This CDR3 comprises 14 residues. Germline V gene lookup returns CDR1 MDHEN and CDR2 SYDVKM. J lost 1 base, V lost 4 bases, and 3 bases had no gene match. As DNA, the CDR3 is TGTGCCAGCAGTTCCGGACAGGAGAACACTGAAGCTTTCTTT. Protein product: CASSSGQENTEAFF.

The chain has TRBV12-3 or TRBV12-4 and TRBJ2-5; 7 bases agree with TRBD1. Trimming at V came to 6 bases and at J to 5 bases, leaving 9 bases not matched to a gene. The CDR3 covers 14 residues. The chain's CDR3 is CASRPSTGLETQYF. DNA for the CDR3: TGTGCCAGCAGACCCTCGACAGGGCTGGAGACCCAGTACTTC.

CDR3 loop: CASSFLGSDEQFF. Written as DNA, the CDR3 is TGTGCCAGCAGCTTCTTAGGCTCGGATGAGCAGTTCTTC. J is TRBJ2-1 and V is TRBV5-6; D gene uncertain. The CDR3 contains 13 residues. V was pared by 2 bases and J by 8 bases, with 11 bases between. Germline lookup yields CDR1 SGHDT and CDR2 YYEEEE.